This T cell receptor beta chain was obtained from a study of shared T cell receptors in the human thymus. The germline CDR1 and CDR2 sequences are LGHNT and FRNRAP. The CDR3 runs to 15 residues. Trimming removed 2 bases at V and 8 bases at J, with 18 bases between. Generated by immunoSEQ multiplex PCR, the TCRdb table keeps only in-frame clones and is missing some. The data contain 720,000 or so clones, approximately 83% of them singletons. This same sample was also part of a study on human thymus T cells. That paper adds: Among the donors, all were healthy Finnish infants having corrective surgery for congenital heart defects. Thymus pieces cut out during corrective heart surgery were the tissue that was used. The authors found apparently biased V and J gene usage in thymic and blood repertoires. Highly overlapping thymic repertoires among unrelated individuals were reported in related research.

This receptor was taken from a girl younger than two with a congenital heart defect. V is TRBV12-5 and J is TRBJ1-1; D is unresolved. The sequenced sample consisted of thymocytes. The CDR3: CASGLLNPTPPEAFF. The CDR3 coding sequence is TGTGCTAGTGGTTTGCTGAACCCCACTCCCCCGGAAGCTTTCTTT.